This T cell receptor (beta chain) emerged from a study of regulatory T cells in long-lasting Graves disease. This clonotype has more than one count but fewer than ten. Time point denoted: persistent/refractory GD, antithyroid drugs over 5 years with positive TRAb. TCR sequences were obtained from RNA taken from PBMCs. Researchers made TCR beta libraries by using iRepertoire HTBI primers and running Arm-PCR on CDR3 regions. TCRdb processed the multiplex PCR reads anew with MiXCR; each CDR3 protein has one entry. The sample lists 650,000 to 850,000 distinct CDR3 sequences, around 30% occurring once. Sequenced here: peripheral blood mononuclear cells (PBMCs), sampled when the disease was refractory, from a patient treated with antithyroid drugs. This receptor was obtained from a female donor with Graves disease.

The CDR3, as DNA: TGTGCCACCAGCAGAGAGGAGCCGAACACTGAAGCTTTCTTT. Encoded protein: CATSREEPNTEAFF. The chain combines TRBV15 with TRBJ1-1; D unclear. Trimming shortened V by 0 bases and J by 1 base, and 6 bases separated the two germline ends. The CDR3 loop spans 14 amino acids. Germline CDR1 is LNHNV and CDR2 is YYDKDF (reference sequence).